The T cell receptor beta chain described here comes from a study of blood T cells in healthy people across ages. Total RNA was isolated from each sample in quantities of at least 5 micrograms. Through a sample-barcoded 5' primer and a J-beta primer mix, a second PCR was run for about 6 to 12 cycles. TCRdb reanalysed the 5' RACE reads using MiXCR and keeps one entry per CDR3 protein. The table has fewer than 2 million distinct CDR3 sequences, more than 35% seen once. The TCR sequence derives from a human donor in good health. The specimen sequenced was blood.

The CDR3 spells CASSFLTGTGGYTF. In DNA form, the CDR3 reads TGTGCCAGCAGTTTTCTGACAGGGACGGGCGGCTACACCTTC. The chain is built from TRBV28 and TRBJ1-2, with 7 bases identical to TRBD1. The germline CDR1 and CDR2 sequences are MDHEN and SYDVKM. This CDR3 has 14 residues. Germline trimming cut 3 bases from V and 8 bases from J; bases unmatched to any gene: 9.